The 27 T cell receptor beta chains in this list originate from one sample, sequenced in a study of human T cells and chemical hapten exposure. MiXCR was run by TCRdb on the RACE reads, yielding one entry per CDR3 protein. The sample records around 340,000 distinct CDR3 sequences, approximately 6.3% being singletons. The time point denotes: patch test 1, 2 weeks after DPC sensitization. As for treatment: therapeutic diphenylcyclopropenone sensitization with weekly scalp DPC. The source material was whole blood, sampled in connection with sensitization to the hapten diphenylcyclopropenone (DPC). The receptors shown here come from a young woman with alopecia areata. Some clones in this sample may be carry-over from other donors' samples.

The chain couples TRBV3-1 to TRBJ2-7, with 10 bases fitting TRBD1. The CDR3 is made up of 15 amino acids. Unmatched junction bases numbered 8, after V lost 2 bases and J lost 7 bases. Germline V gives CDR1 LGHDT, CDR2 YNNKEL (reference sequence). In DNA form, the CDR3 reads TGTGCCAGCAGCCAATCGACAGGGGGCCCGATGGAGCAGTACTTC. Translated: CASSQSTGGPMEQYF.

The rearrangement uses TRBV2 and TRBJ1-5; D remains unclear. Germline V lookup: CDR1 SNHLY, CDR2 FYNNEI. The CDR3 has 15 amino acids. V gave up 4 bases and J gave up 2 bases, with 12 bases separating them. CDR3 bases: TGTGCCAGCAGTGTTAGGCAACGGGGCAATCAGCCCCAGCATTTT. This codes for CASSVRQRGNQPQHF.

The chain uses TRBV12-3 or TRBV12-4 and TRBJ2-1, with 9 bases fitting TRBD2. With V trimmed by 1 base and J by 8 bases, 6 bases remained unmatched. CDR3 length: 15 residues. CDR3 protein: CASSLGGGAVDEQFF. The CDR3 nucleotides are TGTGCCAGCAGTTTAGGCGGGGGGGCCGTCGATGAGCAGTTCTTC.

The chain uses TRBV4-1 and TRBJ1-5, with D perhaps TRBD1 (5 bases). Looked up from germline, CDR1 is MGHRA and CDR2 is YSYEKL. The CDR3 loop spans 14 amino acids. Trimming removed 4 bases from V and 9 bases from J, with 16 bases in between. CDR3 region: CASSPPSGQGPQHF. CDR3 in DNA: TGCGCCAGCAGCCCACCATCAGGCCAGGGGCCCCAGCATTTT.

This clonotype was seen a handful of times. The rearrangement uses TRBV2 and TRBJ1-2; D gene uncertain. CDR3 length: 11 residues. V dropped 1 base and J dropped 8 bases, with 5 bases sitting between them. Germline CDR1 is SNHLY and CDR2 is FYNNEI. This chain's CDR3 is CASSEGSGYTF. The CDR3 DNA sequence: TGTGCCAGCAGTGAAGGTTCCGGCTACACCTTC.

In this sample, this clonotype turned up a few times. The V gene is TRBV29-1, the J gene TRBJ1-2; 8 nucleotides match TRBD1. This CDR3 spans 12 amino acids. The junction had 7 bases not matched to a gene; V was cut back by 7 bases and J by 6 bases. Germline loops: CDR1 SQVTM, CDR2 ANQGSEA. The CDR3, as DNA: TGCAGCGGAATCAGGGGGCAGGATGGCTACACCTTC. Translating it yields CSGIRGQDGYTF.

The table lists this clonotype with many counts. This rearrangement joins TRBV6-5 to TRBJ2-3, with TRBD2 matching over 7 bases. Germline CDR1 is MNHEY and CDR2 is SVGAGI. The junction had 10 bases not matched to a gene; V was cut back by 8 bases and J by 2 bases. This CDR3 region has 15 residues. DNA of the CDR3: TGTGCCAGCGGGGGGGGGATGGCCACCACAGATACGCAGTATTTT. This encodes CASGGGMATTDTQYF.

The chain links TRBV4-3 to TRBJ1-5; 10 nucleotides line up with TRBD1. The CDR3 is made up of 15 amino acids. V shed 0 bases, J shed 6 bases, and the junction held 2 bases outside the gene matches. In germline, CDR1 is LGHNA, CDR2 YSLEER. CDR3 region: CASSQETGGSQPQHF. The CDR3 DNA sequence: TGCGCCAGCAGCCAAGAGACAGGGGGCTCTCAGCCCCAGCATTTT.

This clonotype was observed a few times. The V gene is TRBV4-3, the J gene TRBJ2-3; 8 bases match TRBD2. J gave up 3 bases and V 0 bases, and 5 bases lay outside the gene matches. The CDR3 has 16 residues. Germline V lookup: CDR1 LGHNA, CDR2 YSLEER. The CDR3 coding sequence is TGCGCCAGCAGCCAAGATTGGGCGGGGGGAACAGATACGCAGTATTTT. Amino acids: CASSQDWAGGTDTQYF.

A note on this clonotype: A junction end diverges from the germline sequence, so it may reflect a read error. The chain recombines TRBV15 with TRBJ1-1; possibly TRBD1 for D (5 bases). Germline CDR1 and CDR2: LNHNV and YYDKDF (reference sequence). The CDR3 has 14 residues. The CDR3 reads CATSERGQDTEAYF. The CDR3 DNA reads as TGTGCCACCAGCGAGAGGGGTCAGGACACTGAAGCTTACTTT. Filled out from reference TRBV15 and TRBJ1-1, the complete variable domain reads DAMVIQNPRYQVTQFGKPVTLSCSQTLNHNVMYWYQQKSSQAPKLLFHYYDKDFNNEADTPDNFQSRRPNTSFCFLDIRSPGLGDTAMYLCATSERGQDTEAYFGQGTRLTVV.

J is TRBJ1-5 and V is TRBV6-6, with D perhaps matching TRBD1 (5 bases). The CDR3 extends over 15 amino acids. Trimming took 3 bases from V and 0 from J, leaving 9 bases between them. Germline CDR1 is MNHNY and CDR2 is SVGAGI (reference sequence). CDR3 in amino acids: CASSYSRASNQPQHF. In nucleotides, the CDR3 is TGTGCCAGCAGTTATTCCAGGGCTAGCAATCAGCCCCAGCATTTT.

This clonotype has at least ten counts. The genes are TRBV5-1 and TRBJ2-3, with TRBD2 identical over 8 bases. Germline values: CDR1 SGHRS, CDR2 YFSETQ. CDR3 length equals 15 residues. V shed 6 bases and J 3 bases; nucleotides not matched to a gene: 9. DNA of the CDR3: TGCGCCAGCACGCCAGCGGGGGTCTCGACAGATACGCAGTATTTT. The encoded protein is CASTPAGVSTDTQYF.

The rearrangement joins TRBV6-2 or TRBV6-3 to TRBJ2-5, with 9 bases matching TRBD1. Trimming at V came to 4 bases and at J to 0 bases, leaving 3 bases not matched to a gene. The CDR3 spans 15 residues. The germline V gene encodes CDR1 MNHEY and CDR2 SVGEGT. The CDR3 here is CASSSGTGNQETQYF. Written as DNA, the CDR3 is TGTGCCAGCAGTTCCGGGACAGGGAACCAAGAGACCCAGTACTTC.

The CDR3 loop is CASSESSYEQYF. The CDR3 DNA reads TGTGCCAGCAGCGAAAGCTCCTACGAGCAGTACTTC. The gene calls are TRBV7-6 and TRBJ2-7, with D unclear. The CDR3 has 12 residues. CDR1 SGHVS and CDR2 FNYEAQ come from the germline V gene. V was clipped by 5 bases and J by 0 bases, with 5 bases between them.

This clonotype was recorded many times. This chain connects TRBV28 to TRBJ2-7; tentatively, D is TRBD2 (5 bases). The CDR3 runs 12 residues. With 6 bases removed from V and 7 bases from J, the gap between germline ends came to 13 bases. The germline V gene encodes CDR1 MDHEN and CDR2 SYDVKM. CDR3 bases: TGTGCCAGCAGAGGAACCACGGGGGAGCAGTACTTC. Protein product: CASRGTTGEQYF. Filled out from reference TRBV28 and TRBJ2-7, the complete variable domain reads DVKVTQSSRYLVKRTGEKVFLECVQDMDHENMFWYRQDPGLGLRLIYFSYDVKMKEKGDIPEGYSVSREKKERFSLILESASTNQTSMYLCASRGTTGEQYFGPGTRLTVT.

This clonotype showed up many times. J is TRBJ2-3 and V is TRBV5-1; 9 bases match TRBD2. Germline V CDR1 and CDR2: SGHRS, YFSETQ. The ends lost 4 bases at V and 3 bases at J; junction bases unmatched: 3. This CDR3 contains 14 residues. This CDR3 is CASSTGLATDTQYF. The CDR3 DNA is TGCGCCAGCAGCACCGGACTAGCGACAGATACGCAGTATTTT.

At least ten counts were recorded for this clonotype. This CDR3 reads CASTLNSLYNSPLHF. CDR3 coding DNA: TGTGCCAGCACACTAAACAGCCTCTATAATTCACCCCTCCACTTT. The chain recombines TRBV7-6 with TRBJ1-6, with unresolved D. CDR1 SGHVS and CDR2 FNYEAQ come from the germline V gene. V shed 7 bases and J shed 3 bases, with 13 bases lying between them. The CDR3 has 15 residues. Drawing the rest from reference TRBV7-6 and TRBJ1-6, the complete variable domain is GAGVSQSPRYKVTKRGQDVALRCDPISGHVSLYWYRQALGQGPEFLTYFNYEAQQDKSGLPNDRFSAERPEGSISTLTIQRTEQRDSAMYRCASTLNSLYNSPLHFGNGTRLTVT.

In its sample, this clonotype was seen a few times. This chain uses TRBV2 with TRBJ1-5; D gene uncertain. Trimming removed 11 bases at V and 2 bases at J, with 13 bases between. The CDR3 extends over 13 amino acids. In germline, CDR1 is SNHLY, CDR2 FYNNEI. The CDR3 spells CAGRVGRNQPQHF. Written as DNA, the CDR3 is TGTGCCGGAAGGGTAGGGCGCAATCAGCCCCAGCATTTT.

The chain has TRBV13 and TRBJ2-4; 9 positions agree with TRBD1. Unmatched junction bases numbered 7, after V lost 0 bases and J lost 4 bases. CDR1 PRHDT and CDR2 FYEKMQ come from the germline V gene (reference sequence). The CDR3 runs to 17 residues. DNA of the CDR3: TGTGCCAGCAGCTTAGGCGTGGGACAGGGCTATAAAAACATTCAGTACTTC. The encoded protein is CASSLGVGQGYKNIQYF.

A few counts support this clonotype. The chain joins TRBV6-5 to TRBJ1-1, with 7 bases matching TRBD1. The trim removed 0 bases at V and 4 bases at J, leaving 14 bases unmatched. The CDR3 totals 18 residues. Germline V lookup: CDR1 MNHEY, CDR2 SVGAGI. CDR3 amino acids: CASSYSMVRTGQSTEAFF. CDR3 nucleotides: TGTGCCAGCAGTTACTCGATGGTAAGGACGGGACAGAGCACTGAAGCTTTCTTT.

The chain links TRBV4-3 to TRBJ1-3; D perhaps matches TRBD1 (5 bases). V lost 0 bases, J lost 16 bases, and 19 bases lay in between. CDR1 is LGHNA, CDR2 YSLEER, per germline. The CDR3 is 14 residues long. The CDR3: CASSQDYTGTPVYF. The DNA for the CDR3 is TGCGCCAGCAGCCAAGATTATACCGGGACTCCTGTGTATTTT.

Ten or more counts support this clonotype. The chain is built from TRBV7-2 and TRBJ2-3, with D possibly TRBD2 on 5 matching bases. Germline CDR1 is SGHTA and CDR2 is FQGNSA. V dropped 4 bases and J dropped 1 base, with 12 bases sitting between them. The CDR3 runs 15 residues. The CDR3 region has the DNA TGTGCCAGCAGCTCCCGCCGGCGGGGCACAGATACGCAGTATTTT. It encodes CASSSRRRGTDTQYF.

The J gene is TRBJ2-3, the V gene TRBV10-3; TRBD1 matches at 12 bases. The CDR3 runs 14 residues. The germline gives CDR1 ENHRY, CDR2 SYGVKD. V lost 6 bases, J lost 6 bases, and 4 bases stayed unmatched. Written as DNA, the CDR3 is TGTGCCATCAGGGGGACAGGGGGCATCGATACGCAGTATTTT. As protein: CAIRGTGGIDTQYF.

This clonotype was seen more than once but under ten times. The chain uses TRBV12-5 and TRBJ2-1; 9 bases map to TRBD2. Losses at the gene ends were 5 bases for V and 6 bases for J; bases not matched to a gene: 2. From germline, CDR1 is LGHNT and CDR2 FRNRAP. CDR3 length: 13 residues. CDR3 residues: CASGAGGPNEQFF. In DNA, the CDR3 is TGTGCTAGTGGTGCGGGGGGGCCCAATGAGCAGTTCTTC. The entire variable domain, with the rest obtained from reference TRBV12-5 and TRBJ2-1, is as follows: DARVTQTPRHKVTEMGQEVTMRCQPILGHNTVFWYRQTMMQGLELLAYFRNRAPLDDSGMPKDRFSAEMPDATLATLKIQPSEPRDSAVYFCASGAGGPNEQFFGPGTRLTVL.

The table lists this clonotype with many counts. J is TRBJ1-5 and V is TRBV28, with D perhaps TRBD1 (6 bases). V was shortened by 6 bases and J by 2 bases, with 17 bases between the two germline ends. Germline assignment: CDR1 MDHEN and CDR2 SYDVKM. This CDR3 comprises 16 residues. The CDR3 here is CASSRLTGLRNQPQHF. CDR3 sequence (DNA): TGTGCCAGCAGCCGACTCACAGGGCTCCGCAATCAGCCCCAGCATTTT.

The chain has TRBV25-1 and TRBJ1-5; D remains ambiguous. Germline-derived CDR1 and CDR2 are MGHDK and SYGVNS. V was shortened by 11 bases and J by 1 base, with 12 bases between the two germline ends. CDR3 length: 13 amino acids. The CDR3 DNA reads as TGTGCCGGACGCAAGTTAAGCAATCAGCCCCAGCATTTT. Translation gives CAGRKLSNQPQHF.

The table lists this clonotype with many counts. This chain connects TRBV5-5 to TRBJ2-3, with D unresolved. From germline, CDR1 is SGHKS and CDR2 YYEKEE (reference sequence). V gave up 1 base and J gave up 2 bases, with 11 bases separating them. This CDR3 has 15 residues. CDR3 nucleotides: TGTGCCAGCAGCTTGTCTCCTGGGTTCACAGATACGCAGTATTTT. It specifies CASSLSPGFTDTQYF.